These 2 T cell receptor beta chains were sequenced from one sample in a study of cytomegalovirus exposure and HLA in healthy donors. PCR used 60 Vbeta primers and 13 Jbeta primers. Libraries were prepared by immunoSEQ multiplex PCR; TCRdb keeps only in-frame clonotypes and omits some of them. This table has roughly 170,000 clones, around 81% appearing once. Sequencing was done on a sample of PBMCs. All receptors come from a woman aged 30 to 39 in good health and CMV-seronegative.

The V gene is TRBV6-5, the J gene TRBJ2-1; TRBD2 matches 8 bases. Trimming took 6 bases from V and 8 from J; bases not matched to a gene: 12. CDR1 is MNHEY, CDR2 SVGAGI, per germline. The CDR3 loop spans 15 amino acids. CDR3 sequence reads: CASSLVLAGRDEQFF. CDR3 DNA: TGTGCCAGCAGCCTTGTGTTAGCGGGAAGGGATGAGCAGTTCTTC.

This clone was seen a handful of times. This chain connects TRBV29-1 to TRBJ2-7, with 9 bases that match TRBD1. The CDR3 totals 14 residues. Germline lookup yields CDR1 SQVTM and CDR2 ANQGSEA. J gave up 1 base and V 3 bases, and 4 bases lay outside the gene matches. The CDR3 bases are TGCAGCGTTGATTCCGGGACAGGGTCCTACGAGCAGTACTTC. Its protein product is CSVDSGTGSYEQYF.